The 22 T cell receptor beta chains reported below all come from one sample, sequenced in a study of cytomegalovirus exposure and HLA in healthy donors (dated by TCRdb to 2016 to 2017). Library preparation used the immunoSEQ multiplex PCR assay. For the multiplex PCR, a mixture combining 60 forward primers for TCR Vbeta segments and 13 reverse primers for TCR Jbeta segments was used. Imported from immuneACCESS, the table was reduced by TCRdb to in-frame sequences with V and J called. These copies leave out some clones; in studies compared against another copy, an unresolved V gene accounts for under half, and the cause of the remainder is not known. This sample is represented by approximately 180,000 clones; roughly 85% of them were singletons. The top ten clones comprise roughly 6% of the sample. The sequencing input was PBMCs. The receptors were gathered from a man aged 35 to 55 in good health and CMV-seropositive.

The gene calls are TRBV18 and TRBJ2-5; tentatively, D is TRBD1 (5 bases). The CDR3 contains 15 residues. V was pared by 3 bases and J by 1 base, with 12 bases between. CDR1 and CDR2 (germline): KGHSH, LQKENI. The CDR3 bases are TGTGCCAGCTCACCCAGGGTGACGGTCCAAGAGACCCAGTACTTC. This translates into CASSPRVTVQETQYF.

V usage is TRBV15 and J usage is TRBJ2-6; D is uncertain. The CDR3 runs to 14 residues. The ends were cut back, 4 bases at V and 1 base at J, with 5 bases in the middle. The germline V gene has CDR1 LNHNV and CDR2 YYDKDF (reference sequence). Here the CDR3 reads CATSISSGANVLTF. The CDR3, as DNA: TGTGCCACCAGCATTAGTTCTGGGGCCAACGTCCTGACTTTC. Combining the CDR3 with reference TRBV15 and TRBJ2-6 gives the whole variable domain DAMVIQNPRYQVTQFGKPVTLSCSQTLNHNVMYWYQQKSSQAPKLLFHYYDKDFNNEADTPDNFQSRRPNTSFCFLDIRSPGLGDTAMYLCATSISSGANVLTFGAGSRLTVL.

The chain recombines TRBV30 with TRBJ2-1; 11 bases fit TRBD2. The CDR3 sequence is 14 residues long. In germline, CDR1 is GTSNPN, CDR2 SVGIG (reference sequence). J was trimmed by 10 bases and V by 3 bases; bases with no gene match: 8. CDR3 sequence: CAWSALAGGQEQFF. Written as DNA, the CDR3 is TGTGCCTGGAGCGCCCTAGCGGGAGGTCAAGAGCAGTTCTTC.

The V gene is TRBV2, the J gene TRBJ2-7, with 9 bases that match TRBD1. Per the germline V gene, CDR1 is SNHLY and CDR2 is FYNNEI. Germline trimming cut 7 bases from V and 3 bases from J; bases unmatched to any gene: 7. The CDR3 extends over 14 amino acids. The CDR3 coding sequence is TGTGCCAGCACCCCGGGACAGGGAAGCTACGAGCAGTACTTC. Its protein is CASTPGQGSYEQYF.

This clone appeared a few times. V usage is TRBV7-3 and J usage is TRBJ2-3; TRBD2 matches 8 bases. V dropped 5 bases and J dropped 4; count of bases not matched to a gene: 8. This CDR3 region has 15 residues. Germline V gives CDR1 SGHTA, CDR2 FQGTGA. The CDR3 sequence is CASSPGTSFSDTQYF. The CDR3, as DNA: TGTGCCAGCAGCCCTGGGACTAGTTTTTCAGATACGCAGTATTTT. Full variable domain (outside the CDR3, taken from reference TRBV7-3 and TRBJ2-3): GAGVSQTPSNKVTEKGKYVELRCDPISGHTALYWYRQSLGQGPEFLIYFQGTGAADDSGLPNDRFFAVRPEGSVSTLKIQRTERGDSAVYLCASSPGTSFSDTQYFGPGTRLTVL.

The chain has TRBV7-9 and TRBJ1-4; 8 nucleotides match TRBD1. This CDR3 is 15 amino acids long. J was trimmed by 5 bases and V by 5 bases; bases with no gene match: 7. Germline V lookup: CDR1 SEHNR, CDR2 FQNEAQ (reference sequence). CDR3 loop: CASSAGTGLNEKLFF. In DNA, the CDR3 is TGTGCCAGCAGCGCCGGGACAGGCCTCAATGAAAAACTGTTTTTT.

The CDR3 bases are TGTGCCAGCAGTTATACTAGCGGGAGGACGCCCTACGAGCAGTACTTC. Amino acids: CASSYTSGRTPYEQYF. The V and J genes are TRBV28 and TRBJ2-7; TRBD2 agrees at 12 bases. Germline V gene data show CDR1 as MDHEN and CDR2 as SYDVKM. The CDR3 loop spans 16 amino acids. V was clipped by 4 bases and J by 2 bases; unmatched bases: 6. The entire variable domain, with the rest obtained from reference TRBV28 and TRBJ2-7, is as follows: DVKVTQSSRYLVKRTGEKVFLECVQDMDHENMFWYRQDPGLGLRLIYFSYDVKMKEKGDIPEGYSVSREKKERFSLILESASTNQTSMYLCASSYTSGRTPYEQYFGPGTRLTVT.

The gene calls are TRBV27 and TRBJ2-7; a possible D gene is TRBD2 (6 bases). Germline CDR1 reads MNHEY; CDR2 reads SMNVEV (reference sequence). The CDR3 totals 14 residues. The V and J ends lost 6 bases and 0 bases respectively, with 12 bases between them. The CDR3 coding sequence is TGTGCCAGCAGGGGGGACTTCCCCTCCTACGAGCAGTACTTC. Translated, it gives CASRGDFPSYEQYF.

V usage is TRBV5-5 and J usage is TRBJ2-1, with TRBD2 matching 8 bases. V was pared by 4 bases and J by 6 bases, with 12 bases of the junction left unmatched. The CDR3 covers 16 residues. From germline, CDR1 is SGHKS and CDR2 YYEKEE (reference sequence). This chain's CDR3 is CASSREPGTSFNEQFF. As DNA, the CDR3 is TGTGCCAGCAGCCGCGAACCAGGGACTAGTTTCAATGAGCAGTTCTTC. The full variable domain, rest sourced from reference TRBV5-5 and TRBJ2-1, is DAGVTQSPTHLIKTRGQQVTLRCSPISGHKSVSWYQQVLGQGPQFIFQYYEKEERGRGNFPDRFSARQFPNYSSELNVNALLLGDSALYLCASSREPGTSFNEQFFGPGTRLTVL.

The chain has TRBV29-1 and TRBJ1-2; the match to TRBD1 covers 7 bases. This CDR3 contains 11 residues. V lost 5 bases and J lost 8; bases outside the gene matches: 5. Per germline, CDR1 SQVTM and CDR2 ANQGSEA. CDR3 residues: CSVTGVPGYTF. Here the CDR3 DNA reads TGCAGCGTTACAGGGGTCCCAGGCTACACCTTC.

This chain connects TRBV5-6 to TRBJ1-2; D gene uncertain. Germline V CDR1 and CDR2: SGHDT, YYEEEE. The CDR3 runs 14 residues. The V gene lost 2 bases and the J gene lost 3 bases, with 11 bases spanning the gap. CDR3 amino acids: CASSLTVPHYGYTF. Here the CDR3 DNA reads TGTGCCAGCAGCTTAACGGTGCCTCACTATGGCTACACCTTC.

The rearrangement links TRBV18 to TRBJ2-3, with 8 bases fitting TRBD2. The germline V gene encodes CDR1 KGHSH and CDR2 LQKENI. The CDR3 length is 15 residues. The ends lost 4 bases at V and 4 bases at J; junction bases unmatched: 7. The CDR3 bases are TGTGCCAGCTCACTTCGGACTAGCTCGGCAGATACGCAGTATTTT. Translating gives CASSLRTSSADTQYF.

The chain links TRBV11-2 to TRBJ2-5; no clear D. CDR1 and CDR2 from the germline V gene are SGHAT and FQNNGV. The V end lost 5 bases, the J end lost 3 bases, and 13 bases lay between the germline ends. This CDR3 contains 14 residues. The CDR3 reads CASSVGPAEETQYF. CDR3 nucleotides: TGTGCCAGCAGCGTAGGACCGGCGGAAGAGACCCAGTACTTC. The complete variable domain, with remaining parts taken from reference TRBV11-2 and TRBJ2-5, reads EAGVAQSPRYKIIEKRQSVAFWCNPISGHATLYWYQQILGQGPKLLIQFQNNGVVDDSQLPKDRFSAERLKGVDSTLKIQPAKLEDSAVYLCASSVGPAEETQYFGPGTRLLVL.

The genes are TRBV27 and TRBJ2-5; TRBD2 agrees at 10 bases. Gene TRBJ2-7 matches the end of the DNA better, so the J call may be wrong. Germline-derived CDR1 and CDR2 are MNHEY and SMNVEV (reference sequence). The CDR3 consists of 16 residues. The CDR3 coding sequence is TGTGCCAGCAGTTTAGTAGGGCTAGCGGGAGTCAACGAGCAGTACTTC. It is translated as CASSLVGLAGVNEQYF.

The genes are TRBV11-2 and TRBJ2-5, with 7 bases fitting TRBD2. The DNA end is more similar to TRBJ2-7, so the J call may be wrong. Looked up from germline, CDR1 is SGHAT and CDR2 is FQNNGV. CDR3 length: 14 residues. The CDR3: CASSSVLGGYEQYF. The DNA of the CDR3 is TGTGCCAGCAGCTCCGTCTTGGGAGGGTACGAGCAGTACTTC.

This rearrangement joins TRBV19 to TRBJ2-7; a weak D match, TRBD1 (6 bases). Trimming stripped 8 bases from V and 4 bases from J, with 21 bases between. The CDR3 runs 15 residues. Germline V gene sequence: CDR1 LNHDA, CDR2 SQIVND (reference sequence). The CDR3 coding sequence is TGTGCCAGTTCCCACCTAACCGGGACATCGTACGAGCAGTACTTC. It codes for CASSHLTGTSYEQYF.

The chain joins TRBV28 to TRBJ2-7, with TRBD1 matching over 7 bases. CDR1 is MDHEN and CDR2 is SYDVKM in the germline V gene. The length of the CDR3 is 14 residues. Trimming at V came to 7 bases and at J to 3 bases, leaving 9 bases not matched to a gene. CDR3: CASIGQAQGYEQYF. Here the CDR3 DNA reads TGTGCCAGCATCGGACAGGCTCAAGGCTACGAGCAGTACTTC. Looking up the rest from reference TRBV28 and TRBJ2-7 gives the full variable domain: DVKVTQSSRYLVKRTGEKVFLECVQDMDHENMFWYRQDPGLGLRLIYFSYDVKMKEKGDIPEGYSVSREKKERFSLILESASTNQTSMYLCASIGQAQGYEQYFGPGTRLTVT.

The V call is TRBV9, the J call TRBJ2-1, with a weak D call TRBD2 (7 bases). CDR1 is SGDLS and CDR2 is YYNGEE in the germline V gene. The V end was cut by 0 bases, the J end by 5 bases, with 15 bases between. This CDR3 is built from 16 residues. The CDR3 nucleotides are TGTGCCAGCAGCGTAGGTTGGGAGGGGGGACACAATGAGCAGTTCTTC. Amino acid sequence: CASSVGWEGGHNEQFF.

V usage is TRBV5-1 and J usage is TRBJ2-1; a possible D gene is TRBD2 (5 bases). The length of the CDR3 is 15 residues. V was pared by 7 bases and J by 8 bases, with 22 bases between. Germline values: CDR1 SGHRS, CDR2 YFSETQ. The CDR3 here is CASGTGGPGSHEQFF. The CDR3 coding sequence is TGCGCCAGCGGTACTGGTGGCCCGGGGTCACATGAGCAGTTCTTC.

The chain employs TRBV28 and TRBJ2-1; possible D gene TRBD2, 5 bases. Germline CDR1 and CDR2: MDHEN and SYDVKM. This CDR3 has 14 residues. Trimming shortened V by 7 bases and J by 6 bases, and 16 bases separated the two germline ends. The CDR3 loop is CASTPPRGLNEQFF. The CDR3 nucleotides read TGTGCCAGCACCCCCCCCCGGGGTCTCAATGAGCAGTTCTTC.

CDR3 in amino acids: CASSVAGTGGYSGGNTIYF. CDR3 coding DNA: TGTGCCAGCAGCGTCGCCGGGACAGGGGGCTATTCGGGTGGAAACACCATATATTTT. This sequence joins TRBV9 and TRBJ1-3; 12 bases line up with TRBD1. V shed 2 bases, J shed 3 bases, and the junction held 12 bases outside the gene matches. The germline V gene has CDR1 SGDLS and CDR2 YYNGEE. This CDR3 is 19 amino acids long. The full variable domain, in which reference TRBV9 and TRBJ1-3 provide the parts outside the CDR3, is DSGVTQTPKHLITATGQRVTLRCSPRSGDLSVYWYQQSLDQGLQFLIQYYNGEERAKGNILERFSAQQFPDLHSELNLSSLELGDSALYFCASSVAGTGGYSGGNTIYFGEGSWLTVV.

This clone was found once. This chain links TRBV27 with TRBJ2-1, with TRBD1 as a possible D gene (6 bases). Germline CDR1 MNHEY, CDR2 SMNVEV (reference sequence). The CDR3 has 15 residues. Trimming took 6 bases from V and 0 from J, leaving 12 bases between them. The CDR3 loop reads CASRRGTVSYNEQFF. For the CDR3, the DNA is TGTGCCAGCAGGAGGGGGACCGTCTCCTACAATGAGCAGTTCTTC.